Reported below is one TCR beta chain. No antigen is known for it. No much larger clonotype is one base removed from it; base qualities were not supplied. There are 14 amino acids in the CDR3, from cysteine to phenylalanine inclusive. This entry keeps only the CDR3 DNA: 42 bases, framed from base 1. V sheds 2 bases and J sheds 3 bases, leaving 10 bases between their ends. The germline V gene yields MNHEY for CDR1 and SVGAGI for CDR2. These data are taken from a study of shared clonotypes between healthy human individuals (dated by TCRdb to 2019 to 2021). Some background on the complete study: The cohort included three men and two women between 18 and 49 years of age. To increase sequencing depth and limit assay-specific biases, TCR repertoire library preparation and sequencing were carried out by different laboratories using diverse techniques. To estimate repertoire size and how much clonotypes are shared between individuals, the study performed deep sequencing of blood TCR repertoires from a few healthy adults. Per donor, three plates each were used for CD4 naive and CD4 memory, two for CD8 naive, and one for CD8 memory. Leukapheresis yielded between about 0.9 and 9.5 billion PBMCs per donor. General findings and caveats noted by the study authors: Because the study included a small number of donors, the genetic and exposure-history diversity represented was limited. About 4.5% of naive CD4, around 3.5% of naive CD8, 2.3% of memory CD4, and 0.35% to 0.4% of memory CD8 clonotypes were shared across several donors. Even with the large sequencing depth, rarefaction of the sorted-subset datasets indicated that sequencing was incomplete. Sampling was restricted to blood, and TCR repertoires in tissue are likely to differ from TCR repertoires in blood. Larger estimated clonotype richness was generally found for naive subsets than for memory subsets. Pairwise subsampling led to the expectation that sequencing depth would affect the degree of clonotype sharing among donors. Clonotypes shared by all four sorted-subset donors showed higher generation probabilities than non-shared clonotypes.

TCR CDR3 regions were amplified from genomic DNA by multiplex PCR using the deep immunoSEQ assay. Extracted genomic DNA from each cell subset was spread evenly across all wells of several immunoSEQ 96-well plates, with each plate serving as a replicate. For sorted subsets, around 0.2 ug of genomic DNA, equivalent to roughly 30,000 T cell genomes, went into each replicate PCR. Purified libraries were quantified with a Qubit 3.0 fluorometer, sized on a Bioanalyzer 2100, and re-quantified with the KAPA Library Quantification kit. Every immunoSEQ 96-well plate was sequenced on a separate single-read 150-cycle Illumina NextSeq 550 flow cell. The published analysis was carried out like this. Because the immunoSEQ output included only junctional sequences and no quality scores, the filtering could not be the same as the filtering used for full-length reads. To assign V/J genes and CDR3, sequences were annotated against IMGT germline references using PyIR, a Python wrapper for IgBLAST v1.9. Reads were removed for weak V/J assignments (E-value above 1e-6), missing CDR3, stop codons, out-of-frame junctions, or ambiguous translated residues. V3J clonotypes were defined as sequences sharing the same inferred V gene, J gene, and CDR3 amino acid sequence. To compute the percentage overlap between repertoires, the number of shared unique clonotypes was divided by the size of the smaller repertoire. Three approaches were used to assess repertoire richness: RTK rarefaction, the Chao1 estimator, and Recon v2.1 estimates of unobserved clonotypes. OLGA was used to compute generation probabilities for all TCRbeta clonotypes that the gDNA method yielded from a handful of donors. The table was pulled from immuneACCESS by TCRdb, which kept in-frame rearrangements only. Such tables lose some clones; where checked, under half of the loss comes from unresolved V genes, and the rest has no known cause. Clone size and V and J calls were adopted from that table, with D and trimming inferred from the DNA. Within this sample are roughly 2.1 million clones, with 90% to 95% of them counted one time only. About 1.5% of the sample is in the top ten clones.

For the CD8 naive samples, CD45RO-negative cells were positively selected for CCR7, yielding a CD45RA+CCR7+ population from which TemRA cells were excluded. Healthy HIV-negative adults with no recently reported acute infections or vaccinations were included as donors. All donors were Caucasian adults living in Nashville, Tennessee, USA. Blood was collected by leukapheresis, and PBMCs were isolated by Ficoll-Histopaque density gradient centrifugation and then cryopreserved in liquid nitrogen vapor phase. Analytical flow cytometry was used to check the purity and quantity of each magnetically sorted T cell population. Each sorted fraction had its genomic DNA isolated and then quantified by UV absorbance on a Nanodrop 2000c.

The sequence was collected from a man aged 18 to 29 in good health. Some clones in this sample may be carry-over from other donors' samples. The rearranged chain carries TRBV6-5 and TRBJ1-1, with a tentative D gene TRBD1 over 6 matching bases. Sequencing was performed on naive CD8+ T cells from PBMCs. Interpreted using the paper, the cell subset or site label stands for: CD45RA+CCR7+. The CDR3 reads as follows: CASSYVGGDTEAFF. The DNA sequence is TGTGCCAGCAGTTACGTGGGGGGCGACACTGAAGCTTTCTTT.